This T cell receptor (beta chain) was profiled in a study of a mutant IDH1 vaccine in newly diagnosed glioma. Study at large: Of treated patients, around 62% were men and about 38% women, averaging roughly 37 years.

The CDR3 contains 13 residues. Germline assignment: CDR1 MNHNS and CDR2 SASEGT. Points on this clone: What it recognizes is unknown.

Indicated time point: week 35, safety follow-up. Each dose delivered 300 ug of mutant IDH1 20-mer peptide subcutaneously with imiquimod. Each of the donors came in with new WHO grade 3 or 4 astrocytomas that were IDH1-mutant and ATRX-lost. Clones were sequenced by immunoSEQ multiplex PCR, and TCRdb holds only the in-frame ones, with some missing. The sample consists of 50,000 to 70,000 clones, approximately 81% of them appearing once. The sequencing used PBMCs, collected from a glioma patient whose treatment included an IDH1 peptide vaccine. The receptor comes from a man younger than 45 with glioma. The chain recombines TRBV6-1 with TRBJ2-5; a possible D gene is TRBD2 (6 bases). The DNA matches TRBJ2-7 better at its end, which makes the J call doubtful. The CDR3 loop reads CATAGRENYEQYF. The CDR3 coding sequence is TGTGCCACCGCGGGACGGGAAAATTACGAGCAGTACTTC.